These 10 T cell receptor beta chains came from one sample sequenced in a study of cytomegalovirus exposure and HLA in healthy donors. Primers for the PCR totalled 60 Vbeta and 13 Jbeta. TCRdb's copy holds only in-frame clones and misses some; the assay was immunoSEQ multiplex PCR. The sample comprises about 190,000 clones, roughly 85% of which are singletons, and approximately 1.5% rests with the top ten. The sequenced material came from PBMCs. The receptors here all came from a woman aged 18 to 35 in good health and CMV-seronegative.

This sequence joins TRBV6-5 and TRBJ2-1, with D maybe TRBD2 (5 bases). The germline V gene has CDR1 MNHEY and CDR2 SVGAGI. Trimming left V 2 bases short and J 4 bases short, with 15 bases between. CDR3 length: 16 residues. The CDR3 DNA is TGTGCCAGCAGTTACGAGGTCGGGGTGAGGTACAATGAGCAGTTCTTC. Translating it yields CASSYEVGVRYNEQFF.

The CDR3 sequence is CASSPMDRAYEQYF. CDR3 coding DNA: TGTGCCAGCTCACCAATGGACAGAGCCTACGAGCAGTACTTC. The chain combines TRBV18 with TRBJ2-7; a weak D match, TRBD1 (6 bases). Trimming shortened V by 2 bases and J by 2 bases, and 10 bases separated the two germline ends. CDR1 KGHSH and CDR2 LQKENI come from the germline V gene. This CDR3 has 14 residues. The variable domain in full, with the rest retrieved from reference TRBV18 and TRBJ2-7, is NAGVMQNPRHLVRRRGQEARLRCSPMKGHSHVYWYRQLPEEGLKFMVYLQKENIIDESGMPKERFSAEFPKEGPSILRIQQVVRGDSAAYFCASSPMDRAYEQYFGPGTRLTVT.

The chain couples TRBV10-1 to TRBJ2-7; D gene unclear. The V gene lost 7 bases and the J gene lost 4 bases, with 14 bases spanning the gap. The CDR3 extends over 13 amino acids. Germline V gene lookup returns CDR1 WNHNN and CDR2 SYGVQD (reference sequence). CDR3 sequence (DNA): TGCGCCAGCATAAGTCCACTATGTTACGAGCAGTACGTC. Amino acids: CASISPLCYEQYV.

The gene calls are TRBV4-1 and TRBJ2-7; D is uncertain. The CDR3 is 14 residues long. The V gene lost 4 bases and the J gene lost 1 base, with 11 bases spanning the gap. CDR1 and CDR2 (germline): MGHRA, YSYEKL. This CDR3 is CASSPSPGSYEQYV. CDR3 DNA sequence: TGCGCCAGCAGCCCCTCCCCAGGTTCCTACGAGCAGTACGTC.

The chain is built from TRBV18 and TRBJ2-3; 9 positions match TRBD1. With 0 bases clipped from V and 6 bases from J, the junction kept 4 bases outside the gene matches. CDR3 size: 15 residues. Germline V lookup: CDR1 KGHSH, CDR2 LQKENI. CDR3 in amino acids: CASSPPGQGADTQYF. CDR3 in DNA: TGTGCCAGCTCACCACCGGGACAGGGTGCCGATACGCAGTATTTT. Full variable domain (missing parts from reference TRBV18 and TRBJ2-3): NAGVMQNPRHLVRRRGQEARLRCSPMKGHSHVYWYRQLPEEGLKFMVYLQKENIIDESGMPKERFSAEFPKEGPSILRIQQVVRGDSAAYFCASSPPGQGADTQYFGPGTRLTVL.

Here the CDR3 reads CASSIDPTGTVNTGELFF. CDR3 DNA: TGTGCCAGTAGTATAGACCCCACAGGGACCGTAAACACCGGGGAGCTGTTTTTT. The J gene is TRBJ2-2, the V gene TRBV19; TRBD1 is a possible D gene (6 bases). Germline-derived CDR1 and CDR2 are LNHDA and SQIVND (reference sequence). V lost 0 bases to trimming and J lost 2 bases, with 16 bases between them. The CDR3 totals 18 residues.

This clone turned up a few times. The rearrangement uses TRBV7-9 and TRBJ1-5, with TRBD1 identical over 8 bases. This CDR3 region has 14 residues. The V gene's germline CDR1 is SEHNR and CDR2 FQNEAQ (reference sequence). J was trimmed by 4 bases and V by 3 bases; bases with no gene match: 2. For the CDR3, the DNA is TGTGCCAGCAGCTTCGGGACAGGTAATCAGCCCCAGCATTTT. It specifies CASSFGTGNQPQHF.

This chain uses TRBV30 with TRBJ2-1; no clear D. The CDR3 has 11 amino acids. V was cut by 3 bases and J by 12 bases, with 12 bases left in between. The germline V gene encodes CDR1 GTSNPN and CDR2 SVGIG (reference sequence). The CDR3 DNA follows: TGTGCCTGGAGCGACTCGAGGCGGCAGTTCTTC. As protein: CAWSDSRRQFF.

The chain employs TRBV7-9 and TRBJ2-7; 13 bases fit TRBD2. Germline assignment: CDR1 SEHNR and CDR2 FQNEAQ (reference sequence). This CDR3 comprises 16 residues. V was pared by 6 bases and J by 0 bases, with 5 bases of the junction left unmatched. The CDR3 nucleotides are TGTGCCAGCAGGGGGGGACTAGCGGGGCCCTCCTACGAGCAGTACTTC. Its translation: CASRGGLAGPSYEQYF.

The CDR3 sequence: CASSLGPQNEQFF. CDR3 nucleotides: TGTGCCAGCAGCTTAGGCCCCCAAAATGAGCAGTTCTTC. The V and J genes are TRBV13 and TRBJ2-1; D is unclear. Germline V gene sequence: CDR1 PRHDT, CDR2 FYEKMQ (reference sequence). Trimming pared 0 bases from V and 7 bases from J, leaving 7 bases between. CDR3 length: 13 amino acids.